The T cell receptor (beta chain) described here comes from a study of T cell clonotyping in hematopoietic cell transplantation. In the study overall: Pretransplant recipient samples were taken after cytoreduction. Study findings and constraints: CD4 and CD8 repertoire contributions could not be separated without sorting.

A note on this clone: The target antigen is unknown.

The time point here: recipient sample about 28 days before transplant, after cytoreduction. Samples: about 28 days before transplant, then days 30, 100 and 180 after. The ends were cut back, 5 bases at V and 0 bases at J, with 20 bases in the middle. CDR3 length: 18 residues. Germline CDR1 and CDR2: LNHDA and SQIVND (reference sequence). The assay was immunoSEQ multiplex PCR, and TCRdb's table has in-frame clones only and misses some. Counted here are approximately 5,000 clones, more than 75% occurring once; the ten biggest clones make up approximately 4%. The sequence was collected from a man aged 60-69 years with acute myeloid leukemia. Some clones in this sample may be carry-over from other donors' samples. The chain employs TRBV19 and TRBJ2-1; maybe TRBD1 (6 bases). The material was peripheral blood mononuclear cells, obtained before stem cell transplant. In DNA, the CDR3 is TGTGCCAGTAGTTTAGGGGGAAGACTCGGCGACTCCTACAATGAGCAGTTCTTC. Encoded protein: CASSLGGRLGDSYNEQFF.